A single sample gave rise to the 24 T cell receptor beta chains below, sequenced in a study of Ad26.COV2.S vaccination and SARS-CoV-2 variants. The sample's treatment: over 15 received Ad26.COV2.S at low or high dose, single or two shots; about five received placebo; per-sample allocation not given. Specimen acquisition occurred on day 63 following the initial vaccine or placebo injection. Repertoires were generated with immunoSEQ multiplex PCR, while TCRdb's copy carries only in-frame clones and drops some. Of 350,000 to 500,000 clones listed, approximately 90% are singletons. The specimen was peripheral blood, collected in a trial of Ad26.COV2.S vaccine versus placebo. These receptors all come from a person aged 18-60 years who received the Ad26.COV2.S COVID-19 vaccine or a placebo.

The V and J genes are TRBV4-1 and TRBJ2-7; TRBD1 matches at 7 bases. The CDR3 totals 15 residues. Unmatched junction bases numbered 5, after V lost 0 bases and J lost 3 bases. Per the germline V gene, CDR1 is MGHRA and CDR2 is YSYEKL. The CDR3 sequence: CASSQDRSGGYEQYF. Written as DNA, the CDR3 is TGCGCCAGCAGCCAAGATCGGTCAGGGGGCTACGAGCAGTACTTC.

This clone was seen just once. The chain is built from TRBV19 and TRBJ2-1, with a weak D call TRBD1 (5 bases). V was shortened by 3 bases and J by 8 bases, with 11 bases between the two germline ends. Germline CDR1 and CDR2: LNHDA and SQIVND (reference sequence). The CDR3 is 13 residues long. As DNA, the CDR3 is TGTGCCAGTAGTATGAGACAGCTGGATGAGCAGTTCTTC. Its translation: CASSMRQLDEQFF.

CDR3 in amino acids: CASSPTVAVGAEAFF. The CDR3 region has the DNA TGTGCCAGCAGCCCAACGGTGGCGGTAGGGGCTGAAGCTTTCTTT. This chain uses TRBV27 with TRBJ1-1, with D possibly matching TRBD1 (5 bases). Trimming shortened V by 6 bases and J by 6 bases, and 20 bases separated the two germline ends. CDR3 length: 15 amino acids. Germline lookup yields CDR1 MNHEY and CDR2 SMNVEV (reference sequence).

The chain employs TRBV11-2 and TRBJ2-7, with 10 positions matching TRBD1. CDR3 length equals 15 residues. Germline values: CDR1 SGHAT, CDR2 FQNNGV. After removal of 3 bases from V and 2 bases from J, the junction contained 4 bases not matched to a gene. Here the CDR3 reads CASSFDGQGAYEQYF. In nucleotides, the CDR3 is TGTGCCAGCAGCTTCGACGGACAGGGGGCCTACGAGCAGTACTTC.

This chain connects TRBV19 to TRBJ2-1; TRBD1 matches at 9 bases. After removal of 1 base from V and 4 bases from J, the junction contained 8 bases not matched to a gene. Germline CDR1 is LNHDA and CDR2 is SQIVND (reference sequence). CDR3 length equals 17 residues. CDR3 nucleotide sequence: TGTGCCAGTAGTATAGTCGGCTGGGGACAGGGATACAATGAGCAGTTCTTC. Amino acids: CASSIVGWGQGYNEQFF. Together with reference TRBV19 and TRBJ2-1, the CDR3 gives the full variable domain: DGGITQSPKYLFRKEGQNVTLSCEQNLNHDAMYWYRQDPGQGLRLIYYSQIVNDFQKGDIAEGYSVSREKKESFPLTVTSAQKNPTAFYLCASSIVGWGQGYNEQFFGPGTRLTVL.

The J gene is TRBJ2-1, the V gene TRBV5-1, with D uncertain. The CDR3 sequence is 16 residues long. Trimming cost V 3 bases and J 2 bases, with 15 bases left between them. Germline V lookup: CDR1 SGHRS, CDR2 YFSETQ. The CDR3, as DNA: TGCGCCAGCAGCTCGGCGGTAAAATCCGCCTACAATGAGCAGTTCTTC. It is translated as CASSSAVKSAYNEQFF.

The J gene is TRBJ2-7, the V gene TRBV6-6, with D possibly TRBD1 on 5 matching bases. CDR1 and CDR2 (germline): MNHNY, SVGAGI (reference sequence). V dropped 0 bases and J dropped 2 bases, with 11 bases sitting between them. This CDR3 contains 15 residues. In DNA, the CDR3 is TGTGCCAGCAGTTACTCGGACATAACCGCCTACGAGCAGTACTTC. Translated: CASSYSDITAYEQYF.

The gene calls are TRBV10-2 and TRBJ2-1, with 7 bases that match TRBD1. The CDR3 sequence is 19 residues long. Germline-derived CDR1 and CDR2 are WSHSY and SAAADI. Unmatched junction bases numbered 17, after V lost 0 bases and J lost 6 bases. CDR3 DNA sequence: TGCGCCAGCAGTGAGTCGACTATTGAATGGACAGGACAAATCAATGAGCAGTTCTTC. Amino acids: CASSESTIEWTGQINEQFF.

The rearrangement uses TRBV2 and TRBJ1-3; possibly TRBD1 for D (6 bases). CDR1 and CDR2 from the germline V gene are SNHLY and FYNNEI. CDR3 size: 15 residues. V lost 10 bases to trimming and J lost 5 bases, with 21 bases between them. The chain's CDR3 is CANSRDRDTRNTIYF. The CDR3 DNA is TGTGCCAACAGCCGGGATCGGGACACCCGAAACACCATATATTTT.

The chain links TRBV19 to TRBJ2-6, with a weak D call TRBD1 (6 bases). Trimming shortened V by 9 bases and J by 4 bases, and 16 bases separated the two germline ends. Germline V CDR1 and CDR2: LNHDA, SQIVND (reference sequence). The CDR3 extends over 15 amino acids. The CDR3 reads CASTGAGVGANVLTF. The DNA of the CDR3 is TGTGCCAGCACCGGGGCAGGGGTGGGGGCCAACGTCCTGACTTTC.

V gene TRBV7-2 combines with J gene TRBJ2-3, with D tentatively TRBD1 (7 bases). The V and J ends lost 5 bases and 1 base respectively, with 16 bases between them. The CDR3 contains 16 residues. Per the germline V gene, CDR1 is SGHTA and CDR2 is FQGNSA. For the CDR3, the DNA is TGTGCCAGCAGCCCGGAGGGGGCGGTCGGCACAGATACGCAGTATTTT. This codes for CASSPEGAVGTDTQYF.

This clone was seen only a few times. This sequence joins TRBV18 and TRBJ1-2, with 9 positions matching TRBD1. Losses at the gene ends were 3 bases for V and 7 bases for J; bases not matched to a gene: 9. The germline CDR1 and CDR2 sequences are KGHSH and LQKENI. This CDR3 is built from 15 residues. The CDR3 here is CASSPGIDRGTGYTF. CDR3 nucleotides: TGTGCCAGCTCACCGGGGATTGACAGGGGGACTGGCTACACCTTC.

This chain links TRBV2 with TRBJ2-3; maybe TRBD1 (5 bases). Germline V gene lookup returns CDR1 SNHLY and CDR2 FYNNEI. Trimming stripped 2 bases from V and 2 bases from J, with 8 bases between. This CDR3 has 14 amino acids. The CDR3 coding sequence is TGTGCCAGCAGTGAACCACAGGTCACAGATACGCAGTATTTT. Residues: CASSEPQVTDTQYF.

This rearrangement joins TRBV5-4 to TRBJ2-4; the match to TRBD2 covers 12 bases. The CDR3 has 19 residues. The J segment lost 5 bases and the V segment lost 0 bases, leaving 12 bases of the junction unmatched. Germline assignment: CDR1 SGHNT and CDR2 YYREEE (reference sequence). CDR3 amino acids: CASSLEFLAGGPGENIQYF. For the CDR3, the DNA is TGTGCCAGCAGCTTGGAGTTTCTAGCGGGGGGGCCCGGGGAAAACATTCAGTACTTC.

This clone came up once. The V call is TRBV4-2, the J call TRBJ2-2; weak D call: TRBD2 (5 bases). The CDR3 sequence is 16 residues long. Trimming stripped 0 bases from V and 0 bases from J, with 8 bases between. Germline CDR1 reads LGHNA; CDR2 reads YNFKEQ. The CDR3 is CASSQEAGTNTGELFF. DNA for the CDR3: TGTGCCAGCAGCCAAGAGGCGGGTACGAACACCGGGGAGCTGTTTTTT.

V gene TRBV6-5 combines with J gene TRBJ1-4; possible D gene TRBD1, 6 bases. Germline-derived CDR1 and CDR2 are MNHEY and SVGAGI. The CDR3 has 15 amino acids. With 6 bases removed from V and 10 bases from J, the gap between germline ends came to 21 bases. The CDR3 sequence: CASSQGPTASAKLFF. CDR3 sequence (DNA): TGTGCCAGCAGCCAGGGGCCGACAGCATCCGCAAAACTGTTTTTT.

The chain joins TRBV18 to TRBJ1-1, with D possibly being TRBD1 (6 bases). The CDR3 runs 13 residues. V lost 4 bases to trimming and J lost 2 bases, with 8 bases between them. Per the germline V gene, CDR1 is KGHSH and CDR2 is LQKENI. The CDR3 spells CASSQGENTEAFF. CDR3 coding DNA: TGTGCCAGCTCACAGGGGGAAAACACTGAAGCTTTCTTT.

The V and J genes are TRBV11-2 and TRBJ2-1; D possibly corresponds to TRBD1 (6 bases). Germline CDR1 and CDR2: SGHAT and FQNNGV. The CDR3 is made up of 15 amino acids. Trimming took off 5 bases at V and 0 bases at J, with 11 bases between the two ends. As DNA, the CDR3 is TGTGCCAGCAGCCGGGACACCCGCTCCTACAATGAGCAGTTCTTC. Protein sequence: CASSRDTRSYNEQFF.

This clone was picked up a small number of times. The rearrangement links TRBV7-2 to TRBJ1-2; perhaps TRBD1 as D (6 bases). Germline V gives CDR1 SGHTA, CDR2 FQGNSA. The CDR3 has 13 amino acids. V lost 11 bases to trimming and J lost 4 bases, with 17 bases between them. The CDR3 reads CAGSTGGVYGYTF. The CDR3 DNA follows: TGTGCCGGCTCGACGGGGGGCGTCTATGGCTACACCTTC.

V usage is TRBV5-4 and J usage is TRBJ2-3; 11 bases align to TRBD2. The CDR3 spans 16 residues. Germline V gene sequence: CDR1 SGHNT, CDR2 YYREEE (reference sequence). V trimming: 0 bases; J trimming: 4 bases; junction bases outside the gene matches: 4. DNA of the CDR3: TGTGCCAGCAGCTTGGCCGGGACTAGCGGCGCAGATACGCAGTATTTT. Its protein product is CASSLAGTSGADTQYF. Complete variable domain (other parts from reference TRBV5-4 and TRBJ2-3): ETGVTQSPTHLIKTRGQQVTLRCSSQSGHNTVSWYQQALGQGPQFIFQYYREEENGRGNFPPRFSGLQFPNYSSELNVNALELDDSALYLCASSLAGTSGADTQYFGPGTRLTVL.

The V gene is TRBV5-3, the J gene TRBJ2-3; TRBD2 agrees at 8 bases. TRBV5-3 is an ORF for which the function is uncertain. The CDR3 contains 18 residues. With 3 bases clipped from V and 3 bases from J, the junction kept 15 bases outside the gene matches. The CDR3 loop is CARSWNLKRGPPTDTQYF. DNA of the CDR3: TGTGCCAGAAGCTGGAACTTAAAGCGGGGGCCCCCGACAGATACGCAGTATTTT.

CDR3 sequence reads: CASSRDRSRREKLFF. In nucleotides, the CDR3 is TGCGCCAGCAGCCGGGACCGTTCCAGACGGGAAAAACTGTTTTTT. V and J are TRBV4-3 and TRBJ1-4; D perhaps matches TRBD1 (5 bases). CDR1 LGHNA and CDR2 YSLEER come from the germline V gene. The CDR3 is made up of 15 amino acids. Trimming stripped 4 bases from V and 8 bases from J, with 17 bases between.

CDR3 amino acids: CASSLGAGSSSYNEQFF. In DNA, the CDR3 is TGTGCCAGCAGCTTAGGAGCCGGATCAAGCTCCTACAATGAGCAGTTCTTC. This chain links TRBV7-2 with TRBJ2-1; D call uncertain. Looked up from germline, CDR1 is SGHTA and CDR2 is FQGNSA. V was trimmed by 1 base and J by 0 bases, leaving 13 bases between them. CDR3 size: 17 residues.

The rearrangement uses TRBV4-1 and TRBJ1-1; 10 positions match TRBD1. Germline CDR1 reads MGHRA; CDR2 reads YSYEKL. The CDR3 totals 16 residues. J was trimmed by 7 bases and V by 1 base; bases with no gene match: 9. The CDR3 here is CASSQGGGQGDGEAFF. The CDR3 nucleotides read TGCGCCAGCAGCCAAGGGGGTGGACAGGGGGACGGTGAAGCTTTCTTT.